The TCR beta chain described here comes from a study of T cells after posttransplantation cyclophosphamide. Study-wide findings and caveats: Blood and skin or GI T cell repertoires showed limited TRB overlap. Recipient CMV seropositivity and CMV reactivation strongly tracked TRB clonality. Later blood repertoires were often dominated by clones from the donor CD8+ memory compartment.

A remark on this clone: Its antigen is not known.

Data came from immunoSEQ multiplex PCR; TCRdb stores just in-frame clones and leaves some out. The table includes about 31,000 clones, about nine tenths detected once. Cells defined as naive were viable CD3+CD4+ or CD3+CD8+ and CCR7+CD45RA+CD45RO-CD95-CD27+CD28+. This related bone marrow graft donor gave peripheral blood on the day of marrow donation. The CDR3 contains 16 residues. V lost 3 bases, J lost 2 bases, and 9 bases stayed unmatched. Germline V gene lookup returns CDR1 SGHNT and CDR2 YYREEE (reference sequence). The chain links TRBV5-4 to TRBJ2-3, with TRBD1 identical over 7 bases. The specimen sequenced was naive CD4+ T cells sorted from PBMCs. This clonotype originated in a woman aged 55 to 70 in good health, CMV-negative, and a related stem cell transplant donor. CDR3 DNA sequence: TGTGCCAGCAGCTCAGCGACAGGGCCTGTCACAGATACGCAGTATTTT. Protein: CASSSATGPVTDTQYF.